The next 28 T cell receptor beta chains were all read from a single sample in a study of cytomegalovirus exposure and HLA in healthy donors. The PCR was carried out with 60 Vbeta primers and 13 Jbeta primers. The assay was immunoSEQ multiplex PCR, and TCRdb's table has in-frame clones only and misses some. The sample yields 150,000 to 170,000 clones, about 80% seen once. Sequencing input: PBMCs. These receptors all come from a man under 40 in good health and CMV-seropositive.

The rearrangement joins TRBV6-5 to TRBJ2-1; TRBD1 might be the D (5 bases). CDR3 length equals 14 residues. Trimming stripped 0 bases from V and 9 bases from J, with 12 bases between. The germline V gene has CDR1 MNHEY and CDR2 SVGAGI. The CDR3 loop reads CASSYSDTRREQFF. The CDR3 DNA is TGTGCCAGCAGTTACTCGGACACGAGGCGTGAGCAGTTCTTC.

The CDR3 coding sequence is TGTGCCAGTAGTAACAGGGGGCTTGAAGAAAAACTGTTTTTT. Residues: CASSNRGLEEKLFF. V and J are TRBV19 and TRBJ1-4; 9 bases are shared with TRBD1. The CDR3 loop spans 14 amino acids. Germline-derived CDR1 and CDR2 are LNHDA and SQIVND (reference sequence). V lost 4 bases to trimming and J lost 8 bases; unmatched junction nucleotides: 5.

The chain couples TRBV7-3 to TRBJ2-1; 8 bases are shared with TRBD2. The CDR3 is 15 residues long. V shed 0 bases and J 6 bases; nucleotides not matched to a gene: 4. Looked up from germline, CDR1 is SGHTA and CDR2 is FQGTGA. The CDR3 reads CASSLTSGKTNEQFF. CDR3 nucleotides: TGTGCCAGCAGCTTAACTAGCGGGAAGACCAATGAGCAGTTCTTC.

This clone was recorded only once. CDR3 amino acids: CASSLRGGYTF. As DNA, the CDR3 is TGTGCCAGCAGCCTTCGGGGTGGCTACACCTTC. V gene TRBV6-6 combines with J gene TRBJ1-2, with D uncertain. The V gene's germline CDR1 is MNHNY and CDR2 SVGAGI (reference sequence). This CDR3 is built from 11 residues. V was shortened by 6 bases and J by 7 bases, with 9 bases between the two germline ends.

This clone was counted a few times. This rearrangement joins TRBV7-3 to TRBJ2-1; no clear D. The CDR3 has 13 amino acids. V shed 4 bases and J shed 4 bases, with 8 bases lying between them. Germline V gives CDR1 SGHTA, CDR2 FQGTGA. The DNA for the CDR3 is TGTGCCAGCAGCTCGACATTTTACAATGAGCAGTTCTTC. Residues: CASSSTFYNEQFF.

The chain links TRBV28 to TRBJ1-4; D unresolved. The CDR3 extends over 13 amino acids. V was clipped by 6 bases and J by 11 bases, with 16 bases between them. In germline, CDR1 is MDHEN, CDR2 SYDVKM. The CDR3 loop is CASRKDSFGKLFF. CDR3 coding DNA: TGTGCCAGCAGAAAAGATTCGTTCGGGAAACTGTTTTTT.

The chain employs TRBV7-8 and TRBJ2-7; 7 positions agree with TRBD2. Germline V gene sequence: CDR1 SGHVS, CDR2 FQNEAQ. This CDR3 comprises 18 residues. J lost 0 bases, V lost 5 bases, and 16 bases had no gene match. This CDR3 is CASSPTRQGTGGSYEQYF. In DNA form, the CDR3 reads TGTGCCAGCAGCCCCACACGACAAGGTACGGGGGGCTCCTACGAGCAGTACTTC.

This clone is a singleton in its sample. The genes are TRBV5-1 and TRBJ2-1; 10 nucleotides agree with TRBD1. Germline assignment: CDR1 SGHRS and CDR2 YFSETQ. The ends lost 3 bases at V and 0 bases at J; junction bases unmatched: 0. This CDR3 is built from 15 residues. The CDR3 DNA reads as TGCGCCAGCAGCTGGACAGGGGGCTCCTACAATGAGCAGTTCTTC. Encoded protein: CASSWTGGSYNEQFF.

The J gene is TRBJ1-1, the V gene TRBV2, with a weak D call TRBD1 (6 bases). The CDR3 consists of 17 residues. Trimming removed 3 bases from V and 5 bases from J, with 22 bases in between. Germline CDR1 and CDR2: SNHLY and FYNNEI. CDR3 in amino acids: CASSEVGGRQVGTEAFF. CDR3 coding DNA: TGTGCCAGCAGTGAGGTGGGGGGGAGACAGGTCGGGACTGAAGCTTTCTTT.

The chain links TRBV5-1 to TRBJ1-1, with a possible D match to TRBD1 (5 bases). Trimming removed 4 bases at V and 6 bases at J, with 10 bases between. The CDR3 is 12 residues long. Germline values: CDR1 SGHRS, CDR2 YFSETQ. The CDR3 nucleotides are TGCGCCAGCAGCAGTCAGGGTCCTGAAGCTTTCTTT. Its protein is CASSSQGPEAFF.

This clone was counted a few times. V usage is TRBV2 and J usage is TRBJ2-5, with 9 bases fitting TRBD1. Germline CDR1 reads SNHLY; CDR2 reads FYNNEI. The J segment lost 3 bases and the V segment lost 5 bases, leaving 4 bases of the junction unmatched. The CDR3 has 14 residues. The CDR3 reads CASSIRTGEETQYF. In nucleotides, the CDR3 is TGTGCCAGCAGTATAAGGACAGGGGAAGAGACCCAGTACTTC. The full variable domain, with the rest looked up from reference TRBV2 and TRBJ2-5, is EPEVTQTPSHQVTQMGQEVILRCVPISNHLYFYWYRQILGQKVEFLVSFYNNEISEKSEIFDDQFSVERPDGSNFTLKIRSTKLEDSAMYFCASSIRTGEETQYFGPGTRLLVL.

Only one count was recorded for this clone. The genes are TRBV5-4 and TRBJ2-1, with TRBD2 matching over 9 bases. The V and J ends lost 1 base and 9 bases, in that order; junction bases with no gene match: 8. Germline assignment: CDR1 SGHNT and CDR2 YYREEE (reference sequence). This CDR3 region has 15 residues. CDR3 loop: CASSLSASGIREQFF. The CDR3 nucleotides read TGTGCCAGCAGCTTGAGCGCTAGCGGGATACGTGAGCAGTTCTTC.

This clone occurred a few times. V gene TRBV6-6 combines with J gene TRBJ2-7, with a weak D call TRBD1 (5 bases). This CDR3 comprises 11 residues. The V end was cut by 8 bases, the J end by 2 bases, with 7 bases between. The germline CDR1 and CDR2 sequences are MNHNY and SVGAGI (reference sequence). The CDR3 sequence is CASDRAYEQYF. The CDR3 coding sequence is TGTGCCAGCGACAGAGCCTACGAGCAGTACTTC.

The V call is TRBV10-3, the J call TRBJ2-5; 11 nucleotides align to TRBD2. The V gene end was trimmed by 2 bases and the J gene end by 4 bases; junction bases not matched to a gene: 0. The germline V gene encodes CDR1 ENHRY and CDR2 SYGVKD. This CDR3 comprises 14 residues. The CDR3 DNA follows: TGTGCCATCAGTGAGGGACTAGCGGGAGAGACCCAGTACTTC. Translating gives CAISEGLAGETQYF.

This clone was counted a single time. The gene calls are TRBV5-6 and TRBJ2-5; D possibly corresponds to TRBD1 (6 bases). The J call may be wrong; the DNA end is better matched by TRBJ2-7. The CDR3 runs to 16 residues. Germline-derived CDR1 and CDR2 are SGHDT and YYEEEE. This CDR3 reads CASSLAGGYRDYEQYF. The CDR3 nucleotides read TGTGCCAGCAGCTTGGCCGGTGGGTACAGGGACTACGAGCAGTACTTC.

V and J are TRBV9 and TRBJ2-2, with 11 bases aligning to TRBD2. V was pared by 2 bases and J by 0 bases, with 3 bases of the junction left unmatched. The CDR3 contains 17 residues. Germline V gene data show CDR1 as SGDLS and CDR2 as YYNGEE. This chain's CDR3 is CASSVGTSGTNTGELFF. Written as DNA, the CDR3 is TGTGCCAGCAGCGTCGGGACTAGCGGAACGAACACCGGGGAGCTGTTTTTT.

V usage is TRBV6-1 and J usage is TRBJ2-7; 11 nucleotides align to TRBD1. The CDR3 sequence is 14 residues long. Per the germline V gene, CDR1 is MNHNS and CDR2 is SASEGT. Germline trimming cut 7 bases from V and 2 bases from J; bases unmatched to any gene: 4. CDR3 DNA: TGTGCCAGCAAGGGACAGGGGGTCGCCTACGAGCAGTACTTC. Encoded protein: CASKGQGVAYEQYF.

The rearrangement uses TRBV5-1 and TRBJ2-7; D is undetermined. The CDR3 totals 14 residues. The V end was cut by 0 bases, the J end by 3 bases, with 10 bases between. Germline assignment: CDR1 SGHRS and CDR2 YFSETQ. DNA of the CDR3: TGCGCCAGCAGCTTGGGTTCCGGTAACTACGAGCAGTACTTC. Residues: CASSLGSGNYEQYF. Drawing the rest from reference TRBV5-1 and TRBJ2-7, the complete variable domain is KAGVTQTPRYLIKTRGQQVTLSCSPISGHRSVSWYQQTPGQGLQFLFEYFSETQRNKGNFPGRFSGRQFSNSRSEMNVSTLELGDSALYLCASSLGSGNYEQYFGPGTRLTVT.

The chain combines TRBV5-1 with TRBJ2-3, with a possible D match to TRBD1 (6 bases). The ends were cut back, 4 bases at V and 2 bases at J, with 20 bases in the middle. The CDR3 has 17 amino acids. Germline V lookup: CDR1 SGHRS, CDR2 YFSETQ. Here the CDR3 reads CASSTWKGVLPTDTQYF. For the CDR3, the DNA is TGCGCCAGCAGCACATGGAAGGGGGTTTTGCCCACAGATACGCAGTATTTT. Full variable domain (remainder filled in from reference TRBV5-1 and TRBJ2-3): KAGVTQTPRYLIKTRGQQVTLSCSPISGHRSVSWYQQTPGQGLQFLFEYFSETQRNKGNFPGRFSGRQFSNSRSEMNVSTLELGDSALYLCASSTWKGVLPTDTQYFGPGTRLTVL.

The chain recombines TRBV19 with TRBJ2-7; 7 bases fit TRBD1. V was clipped by 5 bases and J by 5 bases; unmatched bases: 3. This CDR3 region has 12 residues. Germline CDR1 is LNHDA and CDR2 is SQIVND (reference sequence). The DNA of the CDR3 is TGTGCCAGTAGTCCCGACAGGGACGAGCAGTACTTC. As protein: CASSPDRDEQYF.

CDR3 in DNA: TGTGCCAGCAGCGTAGCTGGCAGCGGGGCCGGGGAGCTGTTTTTT. It is translated as CASSVAGSGAGELFF. The chain employs TRBV9 and TRBJ2-2; 7 bases match TRBD2. The CDR3 runs to 15 residues. Germline assignment: CDR1 SGDLS and CDR2 YYNGEE. J lost 6 bases, V lost 0 bases, and 5 bases had no gene match.

This chain joins TRBV5-6 and TRBJ1-1; tentative D call: TRBD1 (5 bases). V lost 3 bases to trimming and J lost 4 bases, with 7 bases between them. The CDR3 covers 12 residues. Germline lookup yields CDR1 SGHDT and CDR2 YYEEEE. CDR3 region: CASSSGGTEAFF. The CDR3 coding sequence is TGTGCCAGCAGCTCGGGGGGCACTGAAGCTTTCTTT.

This clone was detected only once. This sequence joins TRBV28 and TRBJ2-2, with D uncertain. V dropped 5 bases and J dropped 5 bases, with 9 bases sitting between them. Germline CDR1 reads MDHEN; CDR2 reads SYDVKM. CDR3 length: 13 amino acids. The CDR3 DNA is TGTGCCAGCAGTCCCCCATCAACCGGGGAGCTGTTTTTT. Its translation: CASSPPSTGELFF.

This sequence joins TRBV6-5 and TRBJ2-5, with D tentatively TRBD1 (5 bases). The J call may be mistaken, given a closer DNA end match to TRBJ2-7. The CDR3 consists of 16 residues. Germline V CDR1 and CDR2: MNHEY, SVGAGI. CDR3 coding DNA: TGTGCCAGCAGTTACTCGAAGGCACAGGCTGGAATCGAGCAGTACTTC. Encoded protein: CASSYSKAQAGIEQYF.

The chain combines TRBV7-2 with TRBJ2-3; 7 bases match TRBD1. The ends lost 2 bases at V and 1 base at J; junction bases unmatched: 3. The germline V gene has CDR1 SGHTA and CDR2 FQGNSA. The CDR3 length is 15 residues. CDR3 sequence reads: CASSLYQGGTDTQYF. In DNA form, the CDR3 reads TGTGCCAGCAGCTTATATCAGGGGGGCACAGATACGCAGTATTTT.

The chain couples TRBV28 to TRBJ2-6, with a tentative D call TRBD2 (6 bases). Deletions cut 2 bases from V and 2 bases from J, with 7 bases between. The length of the CDR3 is 15 residues. The germline V gene encodes CDR1 MDHEN and CDR2 SYDVKM. CDR3 sequence reads: CASSLGGAGANVLTF. The CDR3 DNA follows: TGTGCCAGCAGTTTAGGAGGGGCTGGGGCCAACGTCCTGACTTTC.

The chain has TRBV29-1 and TRBJ1-2; a possible D gene is TRBD1 (6 bases). The germline gives CDR1 SQVTM, CDR2 ANQGSEA. CDR3 size: 15 residues. Trimming cost V 4 bases and J 5 bases, with 20 bases left between them. The chain's CDR3 is CSVALPGGVRYGYTF. CDR3 coding DNA: TGCAGCGTTGCTCTGCCTGGGGGCGTCAGGTATGGCTACACCTTC. Variable domain in full (rest from reference TRBV29-1 and TRBJ1-2): SAVISQKPSRDICQRGTSLTIQCQVDSQVTMMFWYRQQPGQSLTLIATANQGSEATYESGFVIDKFPISRPNLTFSTLTVSNMSPEDSSIYLCSVALPGGVRYGYTFGSGTRLTVV.

Written as DNA, the CDR3 is TGCAGCGGGAGTAACAATGAGCAGTTCTTC. This encodes CSGSNNEQFF. The chain couples TRBV29-1 to TRBJ2-1; D remains unclear. This CDR3 spans 10 amino acids. CDR1 SQVTM and CDR2 ANQGSEA come from the germline V gene. V dropped 7 bases and J dropped 5 bases, with 6 bases sitting between them.